This TCR beta chain emerged from a study of T cell responses to AZD1222 COVID-19 vaccine. Study observations and caveats: Two doses of AZD1222 preceded a rise in Spike-specific TCR breadth and depth.

Here immunoSEQ multiplex PCR was the method, and the copy in TCRdb shows in-frame clones only, minus some. Here the sample spans about 190,000 clones, around 90% being singletons. A note on this clone: Its specificity is not known.

This CDR3 comprises 17 residues. CDR1 SGHRS and CDR2 YFSETQ come from the germline V gene. The ends lost 3 bases at V and 2 bases at J; junction bases unmatched: 11. Sample: peripheral blood, taken on day 0 of AZD1222 vaccination. The chain links TRBV5-1 to TRBJ2-7; 10 nucleotides line up with TRBD1. This clonotype was obtained from an adult in good health. CDR3 loop: CASSWSLDRGQTYEQYF. CDR3 coding DNA: TGCGCCAGCAGCTGGAGTCTCGACAGGGGGCAAACCTACGAGCAGTACTTC.